This T cell receptor beta chain was sequenced in a study of cytomegalovirus exposure and HLA in healthy donors. Study-level findings and limits: The study listed 150 to 200 cytomegalovirus-associated TCR beta chains. Accurate prediction of most subjects' HLA-A and HLA-B alleles from TCR beta sequences was reported. Later, an analysis showed that TCR beta chains associated with HLA were more clonally expanded than others that were equally common. In a later analysis, a missense DCLRE1C variant was linked to TCR beta V- and J-gene trimming.

Turning to this clone: As yet, its antigen is unknown.

PCR used 60 Vbeta primers and 13 Jbeta primers. Produced via immunoSEQ multiplex PCR; TCRdb's table is partial and in-frame only. This table holds 150,000 to 200,000 clones, under 80% found once. The V segment lost 6 bases and the J segment 6 bases; nucleotides outside the gene matches: 8. The CDR3 contains 13 residues. Germline-derived CDR1 and CDR2 are LNHDA and SQIVND (reference sequence). The TCR was taken from a man aged 35 to 55 in good health and CMV-seronegative. The source material was PBMCs. The genes are TRBV19 and TRBJ2-7, with 7 bases lining up with TRBD1. The CDR3 DNA reads TGTGCCAGTAGGAAGGGACAGTCCGGCGAGCAGTACTTC. Translation: CASRKGQSGEQYF.